The rows below give T cell receptor beta chains drawn from one sample of a study of blood T cell repertoires in COVID-19. Only in-frame clones appear in the TCRdb table, and some are missing; sequencing was by immunoSEQ multiplex PCR. The table records approximately 350,000 clones, approximately 88% of them present only once. Sequenced material: peripheral blood. These receptor sequences come from a man in his forties or fifties with acute or convalescent COVID-19. The CDR3 runs from the conserved cysteine through the conserved F or W. D genes are given only for firm matches. Size is stated for part of the rows, as once, few or many counts, or as a class when the clone is expanded.

d_call j_call clone_size v_call cdr3_nt cdr3_aa
. TRBJ2-7 . TRBV7-9 TGTGCCAGCAGCTTAGCGTTTGACGTTTGGGCAGCATCCTACGAGCAGTACTTC CASSLAFDVWAASYEQYF
. TRBJ1-3 . TRBV2 TGTGCCAGCAGTGGAGAGGGTGGAAACACCATATATTTT CASSGEGGNTIYF
. TRBJ1-2 . TRBV14 TGTGCCAGCAGCCCTCGGGGACACTACCGCTATGGCTACACCTTC CASSPRGHYRYGYTF
TRBD2 TRBJ2-1 once TRBV9 TGTGCCAGCAGCCCTGGGACTAGCGGGATTCATGAGCAGTTCTTC CASSPGTSGIHEQFF
. TRBJ1-2 once TRBV4-1 TGCGCCAGCAGCCAAGATCAGGACAGAAATTATGGCTACACCTTC CASSQDQDRNYGYTF
TRBD1 TRBJ1-1 once TRBV4-1 TGCGCCAGCAGCCACACAGGGGATAACACTGAAGCTTTCTTT CASSHTGDNTEAFF
. TRBJ2-2 . TRBV9 TGTGCCAGCAGCGTAAATATAGCGGAGAACACCGGGGAGCTGTTTTTT CASSVNIAENTGELFF
. TRBJ1-2 . TRBV5-1 TGCGCCAGCAGCTTAATCGAGGCAGGGGATGGCTACACCTTC CASSLIEAGDGYTF
. TRBJ1-4 . TRBV28 TGTACCAGCAGGCAGGGTAATGAAAAACTGTTTTTT CTSRQGNEKLFF
. TRBJ1-1 . TRBV7-9 TGTGCCAGCAGTAAACGGGACACCAATCGGGGTAGTTTT CASSKRDTNRGSF
TRBD1 TRBJ2-2 . TRBV4-1 TGCGCCAGCAGCCAAGACCCGGGACAGGGGGCGACCGGGGAGCTGTTTTTT CASSQDPGQGATGELFF
. TRBJ1-2 once TRBV7-9 TGTGCCAGCAGCCGGGTCAGTGGCTACACCTTC CASSRVSGYTF
. TRBJ1-2 . TRBV16 TGTGCCAGCAGCCAATCGGCAACCGACTATGGCTACACCTTC CASSQSATDYGYTF
TRBD1 TRBJ1-1 . TRBV28 TGTGCCAGCAGTTTATCGCGACAGGGTAAACTTGAAGCTTTCTTT CASSLSRQGKLEAFF
TRBD1 TRBJ1-6 . TRBV4-1 TGCGCCAGCAGCCGGGACAGCCAATCACCCCTCCACTTT CASSRDSQSPLHF
TRBD1 TRBJ1-5 . TRBV4-1 TGCGCCAGCAGCCAAGAACCGACAGGGAAGCCCCAGCATTTT CASSQEPTGKPQHF
. TRBJ2-2 . TRBV5-8 TGTGCCAGCAGCCCCGGGTACAGGGACACCACCGGGGAGCTGTTTTTT CASSPGYRDTTGELFF
. TRBJ1-2 . TRBV6-6 TGTGCCAGCAGCGCGGTTAACAAACAATGGAGCTACACCTTC CASSAVNKQWSYTF
. TRBJ1-2 . TRBV18 TGTGCCAGCTCACCCGTCACTGGCGGGACCGACGGCTACACCTTC CASSPVTGGTDGYTF
. TRBJ1-1 . TRBV28 TGTGCCAGCAGTCCATCAGGGTCGGATAGCACTGAAGCTTTCTTT CASSPSGSDSTEAFF
TRBD1 TRBJ2-7 . TRBV24-1 TGTGCCACCAGTGATACTTACACGAAAACAGGGGGCTACGAGCAGTACTTC CATSDTYTKTGGYEQYF
. TRBJ2-6 . TRBV12-3/TRBV12-4 TGTGCCAGCCGAGACTCTGGGGCCAACGTCCTGACTTTC CASRDSGANVLTF
TRBD1 TRBJ1-6 . TRBV7-2 TGTGCCAGCAGCTGGCGGACAGGGAGGGATAATTCACCCCTCCACTTT CASSWRTGRDNSPLHF
. TRBJ2-1 . TRBV14 TGTGCCAGCGGCAACCTGCTCTCCTACAATGAGCAGTTCTTC CASGNLLSYNEQFF
TRBD1 TRBJ1-2 . TRBV28 TGTGCCAGCAGTTCGCCGGGACAGAGAGCCTATGGCTACACCTTC CASSSPGQRAYGYTF
TRBD1 TRBJ1-1 . TRBV30 TGTGCCTGGAGTGTCGCAGGGGGCGGTTTTCGGGCGGCTTTCTTT CAWSVAGGGFRAAFF
. TRBJ2-7 few TRBV14 TGTGCCAGCAGCCAAGGCCGCGGGACAGTCTCCTACGAGCAGTACTTC CASSQGRGTVSYEQYF
. TRBJ2-7 . TRBV28 TGTGCCAGCAGTTTCCGGTCCAACTACGAGCAGTACTTC CASSFRSNYEQYF
TRBD2 TRBJ2-3 . TRBV5-1 TGCGCCAGCACTGAAGCGGGGGGAGATACGCAGTATTTT CASTEAGGDTQYF
TRBD1 TRBJ1-5 . TRBV7-9 TGTGCCAGCAGCTCGGGACAGGGGGATCAGCCCCAGCATTTT CASSSGQGDQPQHF
TRBD1 TRBJ1-1 . TRBV28 TGTGCCAGCAGTCTACGATCCCCAGGGGGATCCACTGAAGCTTTCTTT CASSLRSPGGSTEAFF
TRBD1 TRBJ2-7 . TRBV5-6 TGTGCCAGCAGCTTGAGGACAGGAAGGGCCGACGAGCAGTACTTC CASSLRTGRADEQYF
. TRBJ2-7 . TRBV12-3/TRBV12-4 TGTGCCAGCAGTTTCACTAGCCTCCACGAGCAGTACTTC CASSFTSLHEQYF
. TRBJ1-5 . TRBV9 TGTGCCAGCAGCGTAGATGGGATCGGGGTTCAGCCCCAGCATTTT CASSVDGIGVQPQHF
TRBD2 TRBJ2-5 . TRBV15 TGTGCCACCAGCAGAGATCTAAGGCTAGCGGGAGCGGGGGGAGAGACCCAGTACTTC CATSRDLRLAGAGGETQYF
. TRBJ1-3 . TRBV6-1 TGTGCCAGCAGTGAAGCGGGGGGGGCTAGTAACACCATATATTTT CASSEAGGASNTIYF
TRBD1 TRBJ1-5 . TRBV28 TGTGCCAGCAGCCGGGACAGAAACAACATTCAGCCCCAGCATTTT CASSRDRNNIQPQHF
TRBD2 TRBJ2-7 . TRBV3-1/TRBV3-2 TGTGCCAGCAGCCGCGGGGGGGTGTCCTACGAGCAGTACTTC CASSRGGVSYEQYF
. TRBJ1-1 . TRBV20-1 TGCAGTGCTACAGGGTTTACTGAAGCTTTCTTT CSATGFTEAFF
. TRBJ2-2 . TRBV14 TGTGCCAGCAGCCAGTATCCAGGGGCTACCGGGGAGCTGTTTTTT CASSQYPGATGELFF
TRBD1 TRBJ2-4 . TRBV19 TGTGCCAGTAGCCTTCGACAGGGTGGGGACATTCAGTACTTC CASSLRQGGDIQYF